This TCR beta chain came from a study of blood T cell repertoires in COVID-19. Assay used: immunoSEQ multiplex PCR; TCRdb lists only in-frame clones, some missing. The sample shows about 200,000 clones, approximately 83% of them seen only once. There are 14 residues in the CDR3. The germline V and J ends were trimmed by 0 bases and 7 bases, with 10 bases remaining between them. CDR1 and CDR2 (germline): SGHRS, YFSETQ. The sequence was obtained from a woman in her fifties or sixties who had been exposed to COVID-19. The sequenced sample consisted of PBMCs or T cells enriched from blood (not recorded which). The gene calls are TRBV5-1 and TRBJ2-2; D might be TRBD2 (5 bases). This CDR3 reads CASSLAGSGGELFF. For the CDR3, the DNA is TGCGCCAGCAGCTTGGCGGGATCTGGCGGGGAGCTGTTTTTT.